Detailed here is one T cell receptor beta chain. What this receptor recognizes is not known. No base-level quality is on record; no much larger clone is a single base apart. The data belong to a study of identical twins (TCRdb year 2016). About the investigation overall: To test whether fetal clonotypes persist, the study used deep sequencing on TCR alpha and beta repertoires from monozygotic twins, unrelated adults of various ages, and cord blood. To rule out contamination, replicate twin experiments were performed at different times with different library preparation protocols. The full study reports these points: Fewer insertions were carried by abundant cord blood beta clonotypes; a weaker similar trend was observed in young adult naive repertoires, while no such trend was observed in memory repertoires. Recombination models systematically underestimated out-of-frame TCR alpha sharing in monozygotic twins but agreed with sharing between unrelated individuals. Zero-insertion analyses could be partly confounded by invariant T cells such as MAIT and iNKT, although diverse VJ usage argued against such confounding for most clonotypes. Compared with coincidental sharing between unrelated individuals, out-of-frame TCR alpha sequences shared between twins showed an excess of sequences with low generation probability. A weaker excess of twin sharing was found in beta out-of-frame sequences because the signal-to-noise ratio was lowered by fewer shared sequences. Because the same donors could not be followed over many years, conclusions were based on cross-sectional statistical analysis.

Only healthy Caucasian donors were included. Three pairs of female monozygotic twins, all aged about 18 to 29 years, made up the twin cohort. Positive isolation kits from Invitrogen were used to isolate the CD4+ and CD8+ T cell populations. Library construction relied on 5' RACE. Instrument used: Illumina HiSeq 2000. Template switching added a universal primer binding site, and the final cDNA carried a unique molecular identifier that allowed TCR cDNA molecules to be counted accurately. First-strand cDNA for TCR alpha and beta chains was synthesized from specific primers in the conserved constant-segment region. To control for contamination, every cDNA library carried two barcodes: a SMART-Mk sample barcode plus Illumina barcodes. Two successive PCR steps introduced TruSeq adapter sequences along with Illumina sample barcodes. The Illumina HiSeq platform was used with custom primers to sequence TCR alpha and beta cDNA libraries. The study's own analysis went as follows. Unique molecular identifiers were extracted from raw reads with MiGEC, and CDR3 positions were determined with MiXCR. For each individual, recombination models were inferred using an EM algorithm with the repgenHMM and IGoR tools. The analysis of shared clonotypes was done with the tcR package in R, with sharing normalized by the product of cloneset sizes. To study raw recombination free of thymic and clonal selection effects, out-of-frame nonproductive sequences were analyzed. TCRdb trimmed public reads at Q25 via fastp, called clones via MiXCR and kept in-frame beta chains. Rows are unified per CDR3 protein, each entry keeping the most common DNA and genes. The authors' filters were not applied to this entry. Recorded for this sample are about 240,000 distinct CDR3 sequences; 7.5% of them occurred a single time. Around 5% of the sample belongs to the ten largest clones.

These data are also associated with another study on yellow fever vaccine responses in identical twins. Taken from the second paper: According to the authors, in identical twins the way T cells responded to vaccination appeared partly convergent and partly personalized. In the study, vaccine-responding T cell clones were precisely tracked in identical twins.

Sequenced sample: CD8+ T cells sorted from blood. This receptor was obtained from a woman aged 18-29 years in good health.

The CDR3 in this case is CSARGWGLAGDLTYEQYF. The nucleotide sequence is given as TGCAGTGCTAGAGGGTGGGGACTAGCGGGCGATCTTACTTACGAGCAGTACTTC. This chain is built from TRBV20-1 and TRBJ2-7; 12 bases in between match TRBD2. V loses 1 base at its end and J loses 4 bases; junction bases beyond the gene matches: 14. The CDR3 measures 18 amino acids from cysteine to phenylalanine. Of all the DNA, just the CDR3 is kept, 54 bases in frame from base 1. The germline V gene (reference sequence) sets CDR1 to DFQATT and CDR2 to SNEGSKA.